A selection of T cell receptor beta chains follows, all from one sample in a study of prognosis after radiotherapy for stage I lung cancer. One entry per CDR3 protein, called by TCRdb with MiXCR from the multiplex PCR reads. Of 13,000 or so distinct CDR3 sequences listed, 45% to 60% were seen once; the top ten hold around a fifth. Material: PBMCs, obtained before or after stereotactic body radiation therapy (not recorded which). These receptors were obtained from a donor aged 50 or older with non-small cell lung cancer. Both conserved end residues are part of each CDR3. A D gene is named only where the DNA matches it firmly. Size values are once, few and many counts, or a class for expanded clones, and some rows have none.

size	D	V	J	DNA	CDR3
NA	NA	TRBV2	TRBJ2-2	TGTGCCAGCAGCGGAAGCGGGACAATGAACACCGGGGAGCTGTTTTTT	CASSGSGTMNTGELFF
NA	TRBD1	TRBV20-1	TRBJ2-7	TGCAGTGCGGGGACAGGAAACTCCTACGAGCAGTACTTC	CSAGTGNSYEQYF
NA	NA	TRBV4-2	TRBJ1-6	TGTGCCAGCAGCCAAGTCTTACAAGGGATTTATAATTCACCCCTCCACTTT	CASSQVLQGIYNSPLHF
NA	NA	TRBV6-1	TRBJ2-6	TGTGCCAGCAGTGCTTCAGGGAACGTCCTGACTTTC	CASSASGNVLTF
NA	NA	TRBV27	TRBJ1-5	TGTGCCCAGTTTGACGCCAAGGGACCCCAGCATTTT	CAQFDAKGPQHF
NA	NA	TRBV9	TRBJ1-4	TGTGCCAGCAGCTCGTATGCAACTAATGAAAAACTGTTTTTT	CASSSYATNEKLFF
many	TRBD2	TRBV5-1	TRBJ2-7	TGCGCCAGCAGCTTGGCGGGGCCTGGGGCGGGAGGGCCCTCCGAGCAGTACTTC	CASSLAGPGAGGPSEQYF
once	TRBD2	TRBV11-2	TRBJ2-3	TGTGCCAGCAGTCCACTAGCGGGCAGCACAGATACGCAGTATTTT	CASSPLAGSTDTQYF
NA	NA	TRBV19	TRBJ2-1	TGTGCCAGTAGTATAGAAGGACTTATCTCCTACAATGAGCAGTTCTTC	CASSIEGLISYNEQFF
few	TRBD2	TRBV7-9	TRBJ2-7	TGTGCCAGCAGCCCCGAGAGTCGGACTAGCGGGAGAGACGAGCAGTACTTC	CASSPESRTSGRDEQYF
NA	NA	TRBV28	TRBJ2-2	TGTGCCACGAAGCGGGACAGCACCGGGGATCTTTTTTTT	CATKRDSTGDLFF
many	NA	TRBV4-2	TRBJ2-7	TGTGCCAGCAGCCAAGAAGTGGGGTGGGAGCAGTACTTC	CASSQEVGWEQYF
NA	NA	TRBV28	TRBJ1-5	TGTGCCAGCAGTTTAGTTTCGGGCAGAGCCCTCAATCAGCCCCAGCATTTT	CASSLVSGRALNQPQHF
many	TRBD1	TRBV3-1	TRBJ2-5	TGTGCCAGCAGCCCGCGGACAGGGAAAGAGACCCAGTACTTC	CASSPRTGKETQYF
NA	TRBD1	TRBV7-2	TRBJ2-1	TGTGCCAGCAGCTTACCAGGGACAGGGTACAATGAGCAGTTCTTC	CASSLPGTGYNEQFF
NA	TRBD1	TRBV30	TRBJ2-1	TGTGCCTGGGGACAGGTCGTTTTCAATGAGCAGTTCTTC	CAWGQVVFNEQFF
NA	NA	TRBV30	TRBJ1-2	TGTGCCTGGAGAAAGGATACATATGGCTACACCTTC	CAWRKDTYGYTF
medium-sized	TRBD1	TRBV6-1	TRBJ1-6	TGTGCCAGCAGGCAGACAGGGGGATCACCCCTCCACTTT	CASRQTGGSPLHF
NA	NA	TRBV20-1	TRBJ2-1	TGCAGTTCTAGAAGTGTCAATGAGCAGTTCTTC	CSSRSVNEQFF
NA	NA	TRBV12-3/TRBV12-4	TRBJ1-2	TGTGCCAGCAGTTTCGGACAAAACTATGGCTACACCTTC	CASSFGQNYGYTF
many	NA	TRBV28	TRBJ1-1	TGTGCCAGCAGACAATACCTGGTGCGGACTGAAGCTTTCTTT	CASRQYLVRTEAFF
NA	NA	TRBV6-2/TRBV6-3	TRBJ2-7	TGTGCCAGCAGTGAGTTTGGCGGGTTGACCTACGAGCATTACTTC	CASSEFGGLTYEHYF